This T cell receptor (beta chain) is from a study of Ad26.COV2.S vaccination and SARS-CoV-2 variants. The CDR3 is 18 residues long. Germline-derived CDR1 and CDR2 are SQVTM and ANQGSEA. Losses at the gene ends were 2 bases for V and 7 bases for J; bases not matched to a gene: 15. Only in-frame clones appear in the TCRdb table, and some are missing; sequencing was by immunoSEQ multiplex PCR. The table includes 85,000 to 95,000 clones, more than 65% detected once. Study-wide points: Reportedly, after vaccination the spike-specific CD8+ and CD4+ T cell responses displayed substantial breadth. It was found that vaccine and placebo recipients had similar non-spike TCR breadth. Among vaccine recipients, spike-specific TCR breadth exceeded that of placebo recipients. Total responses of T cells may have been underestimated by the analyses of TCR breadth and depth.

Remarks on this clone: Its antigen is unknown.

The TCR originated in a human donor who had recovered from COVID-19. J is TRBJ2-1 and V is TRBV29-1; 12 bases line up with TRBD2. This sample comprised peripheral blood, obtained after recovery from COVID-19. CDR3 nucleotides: TGCAGCGTTGAAACCCTCCTGTTGCTAGCGGGAGGGGAAAATGAGCAGTTCTTC. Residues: CSVETLLLLAGGENEQFF.